The clone carrying this T cell receptor beta chain turned up a few times. Its antigen remains unknown. CD8+CD57+ cell expansion, shown by flow cytometry, had occurred in the patients selected for sequencing. A severe acquired aplastic anemia diagnosis applied to all patients. Blood sampling was performed on the patients, and none of them had received therapy by then. The CDR3 has 14 amino acids. The germline V gene has CDR1 SQVTM and CDR2 ANQGSEA. With 1 base removed from V and 2 bases from J, the gap between germline ends came to 11 bases. This sample is part of a study of CD8+CD57+ T cells in acquired aplastic anemia. The study's findings and limits: Roughly 30 CD8+ CDR3 sequences occurred in both the patients and the controls.

Genomic DNA templated the TCR beta VDJ and CDR3 profiling. TCRdb analysed the reads with MiXCR anew, one entry per CDR3 protein. Among nearly 60,000 distinct CDR3 sequences listed, roughly three fifths were seen once. The sequence derives from a human donor with aplastic anemia. The sample was sorted CD4+, CD8+, or CD8+CD57+ T cells (not recorded which) from PBMCs. The genes are TRBV29-1 and TRBJ1-2, with D possibly TRBD1 on 5 matching bases. CDR3 DNA: TGCAGCGTTGAAGGACAGCTTAGGAACTATGGCTACACCTTC. Encoded protein: CSVEGQLRNYGYTF.